A selection of T cell receptor beta chains follows, all from one sample in a study of blood T cell repertoires in COVID-19. Clones were sequenced by immunoSEQ multiplex PCR, and TCRdb holds only the in-frame ones, with some missing. Of about 330,000 clones listed, 92% are singletons. Sample: PBMCs or T cells enriched from blood (not recorded which). These TCRs come from a woman in her twenties or thirties who had recovered from COVID-19. Each CDR3 is given with its conserved first and last residue. D genes are given only for firm matches. Clone size is stated in some rows and not others, as once, few, many or a class when expanded.

TRBJ1-2 | . | TRBD1 | TRBV6-5 | TGTGCCAGCATCGCCGGGGACAGTAATTATGGCTACACCTTC | CASIAGDSNYGYTF
TRBJ2-5 | . | TRBD2 | TRBV19 | TGTGCCAGTAGTATAAGCGGGGGGGCGAGGGAGACCCAGTACTTC | CASSISGGARETQYF
TRBJ1-5 | once | . | TRBV5-4 | TGTGCCAGCAGCTCCACAGAGTCTCAGCCCCAGCATTTT | CASSSTESQPQHF
TRBJ2-7 | . | . | TRBV20-1 | TGCAGTGTGGAAGGTGACTCCGAGCAGTACTTC | CSVEGDSEQYF
TRBJ2-2 | once | . | TRBV28 | TGTGCCAGCAGTTTCGGCGGGATGAACACCGGGGAGCTGTTTTTT | CASSFGGMNTGELFF
TRBJ2-3 | . | . | TRBV11-3 | TGTGCCAGCAGCTCCCGGAGGGACTCTAGCACAGATACGCAGTATTTT | CASSSRRDSSTDTQYF
TRBJ1-1 | . | . | TRBV6-5 | TGTGCCAGCAGACGGTCGGCTGAAGCTTTCTTT | CASRRSAEAFF
TRBJ1-2 | . | TRBD1 | TRBV3-1/TRBV3-2 | TGTGCCAGCAGCCATCGGCTCCCGAAGAGGGGGCGCGGTGGCTACACCTTC | CASSHRLPKRGRGGYTF
TRBJ2-4 | . | . | TRBV7-9 | TGTGCCAGCAGGGTAAACAGGGAGGGCATAGCCAAAAACATTCAGTACTTC | CASRVNREGIAKNIQYF
TRBJ2-5 | . | TRBD2 | TRBV2 | TGTGCCAGCAGTCCTGTTGGACTAGCGGCAAAGGAGACCCAGTACTTC | CASSPVGLAAKETQYF
TRBJ1-1 | once | . | TRBV11-3 | TGTGCCAGCAGCTTAGGCGGCCGGCTGAACACTGAAGCTTTCTTT | CASSLGGRLNTEAFF
TRBJ2-7 | once | . | TRBV19 | TGTGCCAGTACCCCCGGTCTAGGGGAACGCGAGCAGTACTTC | CASTPGLGEREQYF
TRBJ1-1 | . | . | TRBV29-1 | TGCAGCGTGTCGAGCGGGAACACTGAAGCTTTCTTT | CSVSSGNTEAFF
TRBJ1-2 | . | . | TRBV19 | TGTGCCAGTAGAAGCTGGGGAGAGTATAACGGCTACACCTTC | CASRSWGEYNGYTF
TRBJ2-3 | . | . | TRBV11-2 | TGTGCCAGCAGCCCATTAGGACTACCCGCCGATACGCAGTATTTT | CASSPLGLPADTQYF
TRBJ2-7 | . | TRBD2 | TRBV7-2 | TGTGCCAGCAGCTCCCCCCCCCACGGCGGGAGTTCTCACGAGCAGTACTTC | CASSSPPHGGSSHEQYF
TRBJ1-1 | . | . | TRBV2 | TGTGCCAGCAGTGTCGGAGGCACTGAAGCTTTCTTT | CASSVGGTEAFF
TRBJ2-7 | . | . | TRBV6-1 | TGTGCCAGCAGTGACAACGAGAAGCCCCCGCGCTACGAGCAGTACTTC | CASSDNEKPPRYEQYF
TRBJ2-1 | . | TRBD1 | TRBV18 | TGTGCCAGCTCACCACAGATGGGACAGGCAAACAATGAGCAGTTCTTC | CASSPQMGQANNEQFF
TRBJ2-2 | . | TRBD1 | TRBV10-3 | TGTGCCATCACCGGGACAGGGGGCTCAGGGGAGCTGTTTTTT | CAITGTGGSGELFF
TRBJ2-3 | . | . | TRBV6-5 | TGTGCCAGCAGTCTAGAGGAGTCCGAAACAGATACGCAGTATTTT | CASSLEESETDTQYF
TRBJ2-7 | . | TRBD2 | TRBV2 | TGTGCCAGCAGCGAAGGTCTAGCGGGAATAAACTACGAGCAGTACTTC | CASSEGLAGINYEQYF
TRBJ1-1 | . | . | TRBV4-3 | TGCGCCAGCAGCCAAAGGAGTCTTGACGGGATGAACACTGAAGCTTTCTTT | CASSQRSLDGMNTEAFF
TRBJ2-7 | once | TRBD1 | TRBV5-5 | TGTGCCAGCAGCGAGGGACAGGTCTTCTACGAGCAGTACTTC | CASSEGQVFYEQYF
TRBJ2-1 | few | TRBD2 | TRBV7-2 | TGTGCCAGCAGCGAGACTAGCGGGGGGGCAAATGAGCAGTTCTTC | CASSETSGGANEQFF
TRBJ1-2 | once | . | TRBV5-1 | TGCGCCAGCAGCAACTTAGACAACAACTATGGCTACACCTTC | CASSNLDNNYGYTF
TRBJ1-1 | once | . | TRBV21-1 | TGTGCCAGCAGCAAAGGGGGGCAAGACACTGAAGCTTTCTTT | CASSKGGQDTEAFF
TRBJ2-5 | . | . | TRBV3-1/TRBV3-2 | TGTGCCAGCAGCCAATTGAGGGTGACCCAGTACTTC | CASSQLRVTQYF
TRBJ1-5 | once | . | TRBV2 | TGTGCCAGCAGTGGAGGGAGCAATCAGCCCCAGCATTTT | CASSGGSNQPQHF
TRBJ1-5 | . | . | TRBV12-3/TRBV12-4 | TGTGCCAGCGCACGGGGCAATCAGCCCCAGCATTTT | CASARGNQPQHF
TRBJ1-4 | . | . | TRBV5-5 | TGTGCCAGCAGCTTATGGGGGGTAGGAGAAAAACTGTTTTTT | CASSLWGVGEKLFF
TRBJ1-5 | . | . | TRBV5-1 | TGCGCCAGCAGCTTGGCGGGACACCAGAATCAGCCCCAGCATTTT | CASSLAGHQNQPQHF
TRBJ2-7 | . | TRBD1 | TRBV25-1 | TGTGCCAGCAGGCCCGCCGGGACAGCCCACTACGAGCAGTACTTC | CASRPAGTAHYEQYF
TRBJ2-3 | . | . | TRBV29-1 | TGCAGCGTTGAGCAGGGGGGCGTCGCAGAGGGAGATACGCAGTATTTT | CSVEQGGVAEGDTQYF
TRBJ2-7 | once | . | TRBV12-2 | TGTGCAAGTCGGCCTCCAGGCTCTAGCGGGAGGCGAACCTACGAGCAGTACTTC | CASRPPGSSGRRTYEQYF
TRBJ1-2 | few | . | TRBV27 | TGTGCCAGCAGTCCCACAGTTAACTATGGCTACACCTTC | CASSPTVNYGYTF
TRBJ2-2 | . | TRBD1 | TRBV18 | TGTGCCAGCTCCCTTAGGACAGGGGGAAACACCGGGGAGCTGTTTTTT | CASSLRTGGNTGELFF
TRBJ2-5 | . | . | TRBV5-5 | TGTGCCAGCAGCTTGTCTACTAGCCTAGAGACCCAGTACTTC | CASSLSTSLETQYF
TRBJ2-3 | . | . | TRBV25-1 | TGTGCCAGCAGTGAATATATGAGGGATACGCAGTATTTT | CASSEYMRDTQYF
TRBJ2-7 | . | TRBD1 | TRBV3-1/TRBV3-2 | TGTGCCAGCAGCCTCTGGACAGGGGGCCACGAGCAGTACTTC | CASSLWTGGHEQYF
TRBJ2-7 | . | . | TRBV2 | TGTGCCAGCATAATAGGGGCCTACGAGCAGTACTTC | CASIIGAYEQYF
TRBJ1-1 | once | . | TRBV28 | TGTGCCAGCAGCCTATACCGGGGGTACTCTTTGGGGACTGAAGCTTTCTTT | CASSLYRGYSLGTEAFF